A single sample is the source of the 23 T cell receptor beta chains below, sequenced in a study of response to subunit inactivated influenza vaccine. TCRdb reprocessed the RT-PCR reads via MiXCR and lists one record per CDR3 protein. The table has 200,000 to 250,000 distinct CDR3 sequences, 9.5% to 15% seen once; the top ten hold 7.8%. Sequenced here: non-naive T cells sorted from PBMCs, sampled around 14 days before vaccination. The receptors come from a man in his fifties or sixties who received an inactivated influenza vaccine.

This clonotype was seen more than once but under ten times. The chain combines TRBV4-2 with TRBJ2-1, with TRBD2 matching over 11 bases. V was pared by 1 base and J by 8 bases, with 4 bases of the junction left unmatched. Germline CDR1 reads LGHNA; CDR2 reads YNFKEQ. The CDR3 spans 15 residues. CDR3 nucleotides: TGTGCCAGCAGCCAAGTCCTAGCGGGAGGCGATGAGCAGTTCTTC. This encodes CASSQVLAGGDEQFF.

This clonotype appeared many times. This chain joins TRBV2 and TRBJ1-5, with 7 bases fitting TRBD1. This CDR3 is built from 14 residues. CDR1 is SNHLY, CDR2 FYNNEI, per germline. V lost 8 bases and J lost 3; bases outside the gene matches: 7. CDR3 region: CASRSGGYNQPQHF. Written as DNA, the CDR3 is TGTGCCAGCCGGTCAGGGGGTTACAATCAGCCCCAGCATTTT.

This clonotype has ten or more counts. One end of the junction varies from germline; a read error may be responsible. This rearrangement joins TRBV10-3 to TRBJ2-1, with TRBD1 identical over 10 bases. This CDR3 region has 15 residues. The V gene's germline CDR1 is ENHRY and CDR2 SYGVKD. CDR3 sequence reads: CASSGRTGGPNEQFF. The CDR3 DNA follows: TGTGCCAGCAGTGGTCGGACAGGGGGTCCTAATGAGCAGTTCTTC.

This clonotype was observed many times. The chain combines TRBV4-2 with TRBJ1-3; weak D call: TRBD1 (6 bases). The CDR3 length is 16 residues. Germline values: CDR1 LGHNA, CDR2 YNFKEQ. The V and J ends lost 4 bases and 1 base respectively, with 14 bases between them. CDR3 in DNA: TGTGCCAGCAGCCCAGGCGGGGGGCGTTCTGGAAACACCATATATTTT. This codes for CASSPGGGRSGNTIYF.

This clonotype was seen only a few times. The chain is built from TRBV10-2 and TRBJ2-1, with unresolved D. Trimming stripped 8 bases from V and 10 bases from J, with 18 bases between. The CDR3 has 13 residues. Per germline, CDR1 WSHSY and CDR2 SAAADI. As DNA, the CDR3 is TGCGCCAGCTCCACGAAACATGGCCGGGAGCAGTTCTTC. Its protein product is CASSTKHGREQFF.

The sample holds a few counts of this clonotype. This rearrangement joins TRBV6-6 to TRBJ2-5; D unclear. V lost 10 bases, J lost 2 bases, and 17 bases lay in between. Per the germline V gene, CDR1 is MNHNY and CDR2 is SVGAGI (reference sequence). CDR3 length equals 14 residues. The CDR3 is CATHSRDLQETQYF. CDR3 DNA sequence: TGTGCCACTCACTCTCGAGACTTACAAGAGACCCAGTACTTC.

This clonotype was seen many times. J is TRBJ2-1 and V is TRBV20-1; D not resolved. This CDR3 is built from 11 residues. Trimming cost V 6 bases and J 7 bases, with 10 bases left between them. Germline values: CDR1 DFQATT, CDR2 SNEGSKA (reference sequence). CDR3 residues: CSAQNLNEQFF. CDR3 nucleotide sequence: TGCAGTGCCCAAAACCTGAATGAGCAGTTCTTC.

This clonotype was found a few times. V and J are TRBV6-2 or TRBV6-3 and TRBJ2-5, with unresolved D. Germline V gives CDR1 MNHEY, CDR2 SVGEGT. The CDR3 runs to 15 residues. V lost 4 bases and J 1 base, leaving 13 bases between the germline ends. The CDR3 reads CASSSPHRGQETQYF. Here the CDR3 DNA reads TGTGCCAGCAGTTCCCCCCATCGTGGCCAAGAGACCCAGTACTTC.

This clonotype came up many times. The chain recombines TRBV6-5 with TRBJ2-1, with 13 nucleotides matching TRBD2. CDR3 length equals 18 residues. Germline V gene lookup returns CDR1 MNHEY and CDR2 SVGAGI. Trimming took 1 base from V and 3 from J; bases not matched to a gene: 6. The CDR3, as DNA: TGTGCCAGCAGTTACTTAGGACTAGCGGGAGTGCTCTACAATGAGCAGTTCTTC. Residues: CASSYLGLAGVLYNEQFF.

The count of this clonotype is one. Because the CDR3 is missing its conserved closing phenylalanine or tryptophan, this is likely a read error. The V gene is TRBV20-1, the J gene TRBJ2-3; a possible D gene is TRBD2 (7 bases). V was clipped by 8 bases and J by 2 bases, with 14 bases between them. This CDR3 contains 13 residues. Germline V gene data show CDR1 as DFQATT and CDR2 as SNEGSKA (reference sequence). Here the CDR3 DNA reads TGCAGTACAAACAGGGACTACACAGATACGCAGTATTTA. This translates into CSTNRDYTDTQYL.

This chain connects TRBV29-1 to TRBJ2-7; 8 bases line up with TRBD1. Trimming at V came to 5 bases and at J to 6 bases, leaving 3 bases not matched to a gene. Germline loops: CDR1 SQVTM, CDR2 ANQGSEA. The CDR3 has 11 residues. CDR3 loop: CSVQGAGEQYF. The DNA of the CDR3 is TGCAGCGTTCAGGGGGCGGGCGAGCAGTACTTC.

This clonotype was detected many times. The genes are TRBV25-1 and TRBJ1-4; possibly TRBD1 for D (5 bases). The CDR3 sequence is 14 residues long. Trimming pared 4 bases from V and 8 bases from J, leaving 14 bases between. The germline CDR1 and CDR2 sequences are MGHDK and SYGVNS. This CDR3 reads CASSAQGSGEKLFF. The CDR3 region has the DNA TGTGCCAGCAGTGCCCAGGGATCGGGGGAAAAACTGTTTTTT.

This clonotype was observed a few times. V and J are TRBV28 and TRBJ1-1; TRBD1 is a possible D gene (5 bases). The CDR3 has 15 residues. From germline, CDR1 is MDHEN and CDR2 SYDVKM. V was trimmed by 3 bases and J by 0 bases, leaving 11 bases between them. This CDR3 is CASSFERQLNTEAFF. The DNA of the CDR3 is TGTGCCAGCAGTTTTGAGCGACAGCTGAACACTGAAGCTTTCTTT.

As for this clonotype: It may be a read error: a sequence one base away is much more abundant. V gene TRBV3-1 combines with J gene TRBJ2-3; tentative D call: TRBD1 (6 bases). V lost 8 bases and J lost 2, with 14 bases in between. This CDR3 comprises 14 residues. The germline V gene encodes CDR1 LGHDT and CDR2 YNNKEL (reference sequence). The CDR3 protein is CASCVDSYTDTQYF. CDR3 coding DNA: TGTGCCAGCTGCGTGGACAGCTACACAGATACGCAGTATTTT.

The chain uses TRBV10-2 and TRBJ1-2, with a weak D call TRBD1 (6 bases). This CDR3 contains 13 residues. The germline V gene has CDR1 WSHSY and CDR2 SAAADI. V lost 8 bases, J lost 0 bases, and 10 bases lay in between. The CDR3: CASGRQANYGYTF. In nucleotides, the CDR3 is TGCGCCAGCGGCCGACAGGCTAACTATGGCTACACCTTC.

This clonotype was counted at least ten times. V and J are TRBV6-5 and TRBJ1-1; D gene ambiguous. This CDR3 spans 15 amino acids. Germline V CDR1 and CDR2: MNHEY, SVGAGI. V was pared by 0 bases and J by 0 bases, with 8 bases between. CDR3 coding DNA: TGTGCCAGCAGTTACTCAAGGCATATGAACACTGAAGCTTTCTTT. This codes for CASSYSRHMNTEAFF.

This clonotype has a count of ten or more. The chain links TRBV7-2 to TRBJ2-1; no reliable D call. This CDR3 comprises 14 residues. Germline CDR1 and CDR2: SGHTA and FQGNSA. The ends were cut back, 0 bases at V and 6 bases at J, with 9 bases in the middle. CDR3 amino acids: CASSLAKLVNEQFF. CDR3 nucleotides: TGTGCCAGCAGCTTAGCGAAACTCGTCAATGAGCAGTTCTTC.

CDR3 sequence (DNA): TGTGCCAGCAGTGGGTCAGGGAACACTGAAGCTTTCTTT. It encodes CASSGSGNTEAFF. The chain employs TRBV6-1 and TRBJ1-1; no reliable D call. CDR3 length: 13 residues. Trimming shortened V by 4 bases and J by 1 base, and 7 bases separated the two germline ends. Germline CDR1 MNHNS, CDR2 SASEGT.

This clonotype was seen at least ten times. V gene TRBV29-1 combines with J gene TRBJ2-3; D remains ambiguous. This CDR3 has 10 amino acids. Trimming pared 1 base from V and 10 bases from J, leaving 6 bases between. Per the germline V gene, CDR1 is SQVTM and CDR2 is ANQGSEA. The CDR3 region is CSVEVVAQYF. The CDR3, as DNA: TGCAGCGTTGAAGTGGTTGCGCAGTATTTT.

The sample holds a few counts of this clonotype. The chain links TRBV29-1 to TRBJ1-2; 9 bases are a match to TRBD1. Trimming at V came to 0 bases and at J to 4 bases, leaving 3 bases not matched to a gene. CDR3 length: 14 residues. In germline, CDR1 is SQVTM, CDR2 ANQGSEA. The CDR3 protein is CSVEEWDRVYGYTF. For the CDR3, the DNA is TGCAGCGTTGAAGAATGGGACAGGGTCTATGGCTACACCTTC. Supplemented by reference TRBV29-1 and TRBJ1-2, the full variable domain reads SAVISQKPSRDICQRGTSLTIQCQVDSQVTMMFWYRQQPGQSLTLIATANQGSEATYESGFVIDKFPISRPNLTFSTLTVSNMSPEDSSIYLCSVEEWDRVYGYTFGSGTRLTVV.

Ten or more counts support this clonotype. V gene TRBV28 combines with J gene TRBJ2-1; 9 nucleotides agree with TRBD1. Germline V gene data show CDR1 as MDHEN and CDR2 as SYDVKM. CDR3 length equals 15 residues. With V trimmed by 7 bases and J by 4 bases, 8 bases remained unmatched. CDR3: CASKPTGGAYNEQFF. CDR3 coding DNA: TGTGCCAGCAAACCCACAGGGGGCGCTTACAATGAGCAGTTCTTC.

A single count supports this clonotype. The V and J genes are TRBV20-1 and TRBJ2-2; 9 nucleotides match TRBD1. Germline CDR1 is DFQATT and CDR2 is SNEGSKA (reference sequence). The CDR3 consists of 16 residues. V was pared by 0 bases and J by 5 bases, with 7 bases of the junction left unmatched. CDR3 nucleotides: TGCAGTGCTAGAGATCGGGGACAGGGAGTTACCGGGGAGCTGTTTTTT. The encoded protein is CSARDRGQGVTGELFF.

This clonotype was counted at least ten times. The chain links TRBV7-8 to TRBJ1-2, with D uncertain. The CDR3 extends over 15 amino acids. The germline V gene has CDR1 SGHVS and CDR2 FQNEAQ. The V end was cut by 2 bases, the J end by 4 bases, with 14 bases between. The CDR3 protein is CASSLTVIGLYGYTF. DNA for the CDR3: TGTGCCAGCAGCTTAACGGTTATCGGACTCTATGGCTACACCTTC.